This TCR beta chain was captured in a study of blood T cells in healthy people across ages. Study-wide results and caveats: Unsorted PBMCs ruled out conclusive naive versus antigen-experienced comparison. Whereas aged donors had fewer naive CD4+ cells, long-lived donors had more of them and higher diversity.

Then a second PCR, running about 6 to 12 cycles, was carried out with a sample-barcoded 5' primer and a J-beta primer mix. TCRdb re-analysed the 5' RACE reads in MiXCR, keeping a single row per CDR3 protein. The sample includes over 950,000 distinct CDR3 sequences, just over 50% of them seen just once. The germline V gene has CDR1 SGHTA and CDR2 FQGNSA. Trimming pared 5 bases from V and 2 bases from J, leaving 13 bases between. CDR3 length equals 14 residues. Ten milliliters was the volume of peripheral blood drawn from each donor. This clonotype turned up a few times. Its antigen is unidentified. J is TRBJ2-7 and V is TRBV7-2; D not resolved. Source material: blood. This TCR came from a woman aged 60-70 years in good health. The CDR3 coding sequence is TGTGCCAGCAGCCTGAGGTACTGGCCCTACGAGCAGTACTTC. It is translated as CASSLRYWPYEQYF. Variable domain in full (rest from reference TRBV7-2 and TRBJ2-7): GAGVSQSPSNKVTEKGKDVELRCDPISGHTALYWYRQSLGQGLEFLIYFQGNSAPDKSGLPSDRFSAERTGGSVSTLTIQRTQQEDSAVYLCASSLRYWPYEQYFGPGTRLTVT.